The 16 T cell receptor beta chains presented below share a single source sample, sequenced in a study of T cells in Graves' hyperthyroidism and ophthalmopathy. It was RNA transcripts that yielded the amplified TCR beta CDR3 regions. In the first-round RT-PCR of the TCR CDR3, the HTBI primer set was used. TCRdb redid the calling of the multiplex PCR reads with MiXCR, one entry per CDR3 protein. The sample shows roughly 200,000 distinct CDR3 sequences, about 17% of them seen only once. The specimen was blood. These receptor sequences come from a man aged 40-49 years with Graves' hyperthyroidism.

This clonotype was recorded at least ten times. This chain joins TRBV30 and TRBJ1-1, with D perhaps TRBD1 (5 bases). The V gene's germline CDR1 is GTSNPN and CDR2 SVGIG (reference sequence). The CDR3 has 13 amino acids. V shed 2 bases and J shed 5 bases, with 12 bases lying between them. CDR3 amino acids: CAWSLGRGTEAFF. Written as DNA, the CDR3 is TGTGCCTGGAGTTTGGGGCGAGGAACTGAAGCTTTCTTT.

This clonotype was recorded at least ten times. The V and J genes are TRBV11-2 and TRBJ2-3; the D gene is possibly TRBD2 (7 bases). The V end lost 5 bases, the J end lost 1 base, and 16 bases lay between the germline ends. CDR1 SGHAT and CDR2 FQNNGV come from the germline V gene. CDR3 size: 16 residues. The CDR3 bases are TGTGCCAGCAGCGAGGGGCGGGGGCCGCGCACAGATACGCAGTATTTT. Its translation: CASSEGRGPRTDTQYF.

This clonotype was observed many times. This chain links TRBV6-2 or TRBV6-3 with TRBJ1-5, with D tentatively TRBD1 (6 bases). V shed 4 bases and J shed 3 bases, with 16 bases lying between them. The germline V gene encodes CDR1 MNHEY and CDR2 SVGEGT. The CDR3 sequence is 16 residues long. In DNA, the CDR3 is TGTGCCAGCAGTTCGATCAGGACAGAGCTCAATCAGCCCCAGCATTTT. It codes for CASSSIRTELNQPQHF.

In this sample, this clonotype turned up many times. The chain employs TRBV3-1 and TRBJ2-3, with a weak D call TRBD2 (6 bases). V was shortened by 2 bases and J by 2 bases, with 8 bases between the two germline ends. The CDR3 covers 14 residues. Germline values: CDR1 LGHDT, CDR2 YNNKEL (reference sequence). The CDR3 coding sequence is TGTGCCAGCAGCCAACTGGACTACACAGATACGCAGTATTTT. Translated, it gives CASSQLDYTDTQYF.

This clonotype showed up many times. The J gene is TRBJ1-1, the V gene TRBV18; 12 bases fit TRBD1. The CDR3 covers 15 residues. Germline CDR1 is KGHSH and CDR2 is LQKENI. V was clipped by 2 bases and J by 11 bases; unmatched bases: 9. For the CDR3, the DNA is TGTGCCAGCTCACCAATGGGACAGGGGGCCGGAAAGGCTTTCTTT. Residues: CASSPMGQGAGKAFF.

There are many counts of this clonotype. The chain couples TRBV28 to TRBJ1-2; D unresolved. This CDR3 spans 18 amino acids. The germline V gene has CDR1 MDHEN and CDR2 SYDVKM. With 7 bases removed from V and 2 bases from J, the gap between germline ends came to 26 bases. CDR3 protein: CASITSGDVRKMNYGYTF. CDR3 coding DNA: TGTGCCAGCATCACCAGTGGAGACGTGCGAAAAATGAACTATGGCTACACCTTC.

This clonotype was seen ten or more times. This chain connects TRBV19 to TRBJ1-2; weak D call: TRBD1 (6 bases). V was cut by 4 bases and J by 3 bases, with 9 bases left in between. This CDR3 has 13 amino acids. Germline lookup yields CDR1 LNHDA and CDR2 SQIVND (reference sequence). In nucleotides, the CDR3 is TGTGCCAGTAGTACCCGACAGGACTATGGCTACACCTTC. Translated: CASSTRQDYGYTF.

This sequence joins TRBV12-3 or TRBV12-4 and TRBJ2-1, with TRBD2 identical over 11 bases. After removal of 9 bases from V and 4 bases from J, the junction contained 11 bases not matched to a gene. CDR3 size: 16 residues. CDR3 in amino acids: CASIRHSGGAYNEQFF. In DNA, the CDR3 is TGTGCCAGTATACGACATAGCGGGGGGGCTTACAATGAGCAGTTCTTC.

Only a few counts were recorded for this clonotype. The chain carries TRBV5-4 and TRBJ1-6; no firm D call. This CDR3 comprises 15 residues. Germline V lookup: CDR1 SGHNT, CDR2 YYREEE (reference sequence). Trimming took 4 bases from V and 0 from J, leaving 8 bases between them. CDR3 DNA: TGTGCCAGCAGCAGGGAATACTCCTATAATTCACCCCTCCACTTT. Its protein is CASSREYSYNSPLHF.

A few counts support this clonotype. The chain links TRBV20-1 to TRBJ2-1; 14 positions match TRBD2. V was pared by 4 bases and J by 7 bases, with 3 bases of the junction left unmatched. This CDR3 is 14 amino acids long. Per the germline V gene, CDR1 is DFQATT and CDR2 is SNEGSKA (reference sequence). CDR3 sequence (DNA): TGCAGTGCTACGACTAGCGGGGGGGTAAATGAGCAGTTCTTC. Its translation is CSATTSGGVNEQFF.

Of note for this clonotype: Being one base from a much bigger clone, this may be a read error. The chain couples TRBV7-9 to TRBJ2-3, with 15 nucleotides matching TRBD2. The CDR3 has 15 amino acids. The germline gives CDR1 SEHNR, CDR2 FQNEAQ (reference sequence). As DNA, the CDR3 is TGTGCCAGCAGCGGACTAGCGGGGGGGAGCGATATGCAGTATTTT. Translation: CASSGLAGGSDMQYF.

This clonotype was seen ten or more times. V gene TRBV9 combines with J gene TRBJ1-3; a weak D match, TRBD1 (6 bases). This CDR3 region has 16 residues. Germline V gene lookup returns CDR1 SGDLS and CDR2 YYNGEE. The ends were cut back, 0 bases at V and 0 bases at J, with 10 bases in the middle. The CDR3 reads CASSVGGGASGNTIYF. DNA for the CDR3: TGTGCCAGCAGCGTAGGAGGGGGGGCCTCTGGAAACACCATATATTTT.

This clonotype showed up many times. The chain recombines TRBV12-3 or TRBV12-4 with TRBJ1-5; D uncertain. The CDR3 has 13 amino acids. The V end lost 6 bases, the J end lost 5 bases, and 11 bases lay between the germline ends. The CDR3 spells CASSPLGYQPQHF. In DNA, the CDR3 is TGTGCCAGCAGCCCCCTGGGGTATCAGCCCCAGCATTTT.

There are many counts of this clonotype. The rearrangement links TRBV28 to TRBJ2-5; tentatively, D is TRBD2 (6 bases). The CDR3 is made up of 13 amino acids. CDR1 is MDHEN, CDR2 SYDVKM, per germline. V gave up 9 bases and J gave up 3 bases, with 14 bases separating them. This chain's CDR3 is CASLEGAKETQYF. CDR3 bases: TGTGCCAGTTTGGAGGGCGCAAAAGAGACCCAGTACTTC.

This clonotype was picked up many times. This chain links TRBV10-3 with TRBJ2-5, with 8 bases matching TRBD2. The ends lost 2 bases at V and 6 bases at J; junction bases unmatched: 2. CDR1 is ENHRY and CDR2 is SYGVKD in the germline V gene. The CDR3 spans 13 residues. CDR3 in DNA: TGTGCCATCAGTGAGGGCGGGGGGAAGACCCAGTACTTC. It is translated as CAISEGGGKTQYF.

This clonotype was picked up many times. The rearrangement joins TRBV3-1 to TRBJ2-2; a weak D match, TRBD2 (7 bases). This CDR3 is 16 amino acids long. Trimming removed 0 bases at V and 7 bases at J, with 15 bases between. Germline lookup yields CDR1 LGHDT and CDR2 YNNKEL (reference sequence). The CDR3 DNA follows: TGTGCCAGCAGCCAAGATGGGGGGGGGCCTGGCGGGGAGCTGTTTTTT. It yields the protein CASSQDGGGPGGELFF.